One and the same sample provided the 27 T cell receptor beta chains below, sequenced in a study of cytomegalovirus exposure and HLA in healthy donors. PCR used 60 Vbeta primers and 13 Jbeta primers. Sequencing was performed with immunoSEQ multiplex PCR; in TCRdb, only in-frame clones are kept and a portion is missing. Altogether 150,000 to 200,000 clones are present, approximately 11% being singletons, with the ten largest covering more than 7%. The sequenced sample consisted of PBMCs. All receptors come from a man in his fifties in good health and CMV-seropositive.

The chain couples TRBV5-4 to TRBJ1-1; 8 bases are a match to TRBD1. Germline CDR1 SGHNT, CDR2 YYREEE (reference sequence). The length of the CDR3 is 12 residues. The ends lost 4 bases at V and 11 bases at J; junction bases unmatched: 7. The CDR3 here is CASSEQGVGAFF. The CDR3, as DNA: TGTGCCAGCAGCGAACAGGGGGTTGGGGCTTTCTTT.

A few counts support this clone. The V and J genes are TRBV6-1 and TRBJ1-1; 7 bases map to TRBD1. There are 14 residues in the CDR3. Looked up from germline, CDR1 is MNHNS and CDR2 is SASEGT. Losses at the gene ends were 3 bases for V and 5 bases for J; bases not matched to a gene: 6. CDR3 in DNA: TGTGCCAGCAGTGATCAGGGGGACTTTACTGAAGCTTTCTTT. Translating gives CASSDQGDFTEAFF.

This clone was seen more than once but under ten times. The chain joins TRBV9 to TRBJ2-3, with 8 bases matching TRBD2. V lost 0 bases, J lost 6 bases, and 6 bases stayed unmatched. Germline values: CDR1 SGDLS, CDR2 YYNGEE. CDR3 length: 15 amino acids. CDR3: CASSVAGGQTDTQYF. The DNA of the CDR3 is TGTGCCAGCAGCGTAGCGGGGGGGCAGACTGATACGCAGTATTTT. The variable domain in full, completed from reference TRBV9 and TRBJ2-3, reads DSGVTQTPKHLITATGQRVTLRCSPRSGDLSVYWYQQSLDQGLQFLIQYYNGEERAKGNILERFSAQQFPDLHSELNLSSLELGDSALYFCASSVAGGQTDTQYFGPGTRLTVL.

The chain carries TRBV6-5 and TRBJ2-1; TRBD1 matches at 9 bases. Looked up from germline, CDR1 is MNHEY and CDR2 is SVGAGI. V shed 6 bases, J shed 7 bases, and the junction held 10 bases outside the gene matches. This CDR3 is 15 amino acids long. The CDR3 DNA reads TGTGCCAGCAGACCCGCGGGACAGGGTAAAAATGAGCAGTTCTTC. It yields the protein CASRPAGQGKNEQFF.

The chain combines TRBV11-3 with TRBJ2-7; D is ambiguous. V gave up 3 bases and J gave up 2 bases, with 8 bases separating them. Germline V CDR1 and CDR2: SGHNT, YENEEA. The CDR3 is 13 amino acids. The CDR3 is CASSLVTPYEQYF. The CDR3, as DNA: TGTGCCAGCAGCTTGGTCACTCCCTACGAGCAGTACTTC.

This clone was counted only a few times. The rearrangement uses TRBV6-1 and TRBJ1-5, with TRBD1 matching over 7 bases. CDR3 length equals 17 residues. The J segment lost 6 bases and the V segment lost 2 bases, leaving 13 bases of the junction unmatched. Germline V gene lookup returns CDR1 MNHNS and CDR2 SASEGT. The CDR3 DNA follows: TGTGCCAGCAGTGAAATAGATGGGGCAGGGGGGAGTCAGCCCCAGCATTTT. Its translation: CASSEIDGAGGSQPQHF.

This clone was picked up a small number of times. This sequence joins TRBV11-3 and TRBJ2-5; D may be TRBD1 (5 bases). This CDR3 is built from 13 residues. Trimming stripped 5 bases from V and 3 bases from J, with 10 bases between. Germline CDR1 is SGHNT and CDR2 is YENEEA. DNA for the CDR3: TGTGCCAGCAGCCAGGGTGCTAAAGAGACCCAGTACTTC. Its translation: CASSQGAKETQYF.

This clone appeared a few times. The chain combines TRBV5-6 with TRBJ1-2; D is ambiguous. Germline V gene data show CDR1 as SGHDT and CDR2 as YYEEEE. The V and J ends lost 3 bases and 4 bases respectively, with 19 bases between them. The CDR3 extends over 16 amino acids. The CDR3 loop is CASSSNRRVGSYGYTF. CDR3 nucleotide sequence: TGTGCCAGCAGCTCGAACCGGAGGGTCGGCAGCTATGGCTACACCTTC.

This clone was recorded a few times. The gene calls are TRBV7-8 and TRBJ1-3; D is ambiguous. The germline V gene encodes CDR1 SGHVS and CDR2 FQNEAQ. This CDR3 has 15 residues. V was trimmed by 3 bases and J by 0 bases, leaving 9 bases between them. The chain's CDR3 is CASSFSRTSGNTIYF. In DNA, the CDR3 is TGTGCCAGCAGCTTTAGCCGCACCTCTGGAAACACCATATATTTT. Full variable domain (remainder filled in from reference TRBV7-8 and TRBJ1-3): GAGVSQSPRYKVAKRGQDVALRCDPISGHVSLFWYQQALGQGPEFLTYFQNEAQLDKSGLPSDRFFAERPEGSVSTLKIQRTQQEDSAVYLCASSFSRTSGNTIYFGEGSWLTVV.

This clone has just a few counts. The CDR3 DNA is TGTGCCAGCAGCCGTCAGGGGGCTCAGCCCCAGCATTTT. Encoded protein: CASSRQGAQPQHF. This sequence joins TRBV6-6 and TRBJ1-5; 8 bases align to TRBD1. CDR1 MNHNY and CDR2 SVGAGI come from the germline V gene (reference sequence). V shed 6 bases and J 6 bases; nucleotides not matched to a gene: 4. The CDR3 covers 13 residues.

This clone was counted between two and nine times. The same CDR3 also results from other DNA sequences found in this sample. This chain joins TRBV6-5 and TRBJ1-5; D remains unclear. CDR1 is MNHEY, CDR2 SVGAGI, per germline. The CDR3 is 13 amino acids. Trimming took 4 bases from V and 4 from J, leaving 8 bases between them. The CDR3 nucleotides read TGTGCCAGCAGTTCACGCGAAAATCAGCCCCAGCATTTT. Protein sequence: CASSSRENQPQHF.

The chain uses TRBV2 and TRBJ1-5; 7 positions agree with TRBD1. Germline CDR1 is SNHLY and CDR2 is FYNNEI. After removal of 2 bases from V and 3 bases from J, the junction contained 10 bases not matched to a gene. The CDR3 loop spans 17 amino acids. The CDR3 DNA sequence: TGTGCCAGCAGTGAATGGAGGGGGCAGGACAACAATCAGCCCCAGCATTTT. Amino acid sequence: CASSEWRGQDNNQPQHF.

The chain is built from TRBV7-9 and TRBJ1-2; D might be TRBD1 (5 bases). V was shortened by 1 base and J by 4 bases, with 13 bases between the two germline ends. Per the germline V gene, CDR1 is SEHNR and CDR2 is FQNEAQ (reference sequence). The CDR3 has 15 amino acids. As DNA, the CDR3 is TGTGCCAGCAGCTTAGACGGCAGGGTTGGCTATGGCTACACCTTC. As protein: CASSLDGRVGYGYTF.

The chain's CDR3 is CASSQGGMNTEAFF. DNA of the CDR3: TGCGCCAGCAGCCAAGGAGGGATGAACACTGAAGCTTTCTTT. The chain links TRBV4-3 to TRBJ1-1; no reliable D call. The germline V gene encodes CDR1 LGHNA and CDR2 YSLEER. Trimming pared 1 base from V and 0 bases from J, leaving 6 bases between. This CDR3 is built from 14 residues.

The chain has TRBV27 and TRBJ1-2; TRBD1 matches at 9 bases. The CDR3 loop spans 14 amino acids. Germline CDR1 and CDR2: MNHEY and SMNVEV (reference sequence). Losses at the gene ends were 5 bases for V and 6 bases for J; bases not matched to a gene: 7. CDR3 residues: CASSPGTGRHGYTF. The CDR3 region has the DNA TGTGCCAGCAGTCCTGGGACAGGGCGCCATGGCTACACCTTC.

The rearrangement links TRBV15 to TRBJ2-3; 9 bases line up with TRBD1. Per the germline V gene, CDR1 is LNHNV and CDR2 is YYDKDF (reference sequence). The CDR3 extends over 16 amino acids. V lost 0 bases to trimming and J lost 2 bases; unmatched junction nucleotides: 3. CDR3 region: CATSRDRQGVTDTQYF. The CDR3 bases are TGTGCCACCAGCAGAGATCGACAGGGGGTCACAGATACGCAGTATTTT.

This clone was counted a few times. The CDR3 DNA reads as TGCAGCGCCACGGATGGCTACACCTTC. This sequence encodes CSATDGYTF. The chain combines TRBV29-1 with TRBJ1-2; the D is unclear. CDR1 is SQVTM, CDR2 ANQGSEA, per germline. The V end was cut by 7 bases, the J end by 6 bases, with 6 bases between. The length of the CDR3 is 9 residues.

This chain connects TRBV10-3 to TRBJ1-3; D unclear. Trimming cost V 0 bases and J 4 bases, with 19 bases left between them. CDR1 is ENHRY and CDR2 is SYGVKD in the germline V gene. The CDR3 totals 18 residues. The CDR3 nucleotides are TGTGCCATCAGTGAGTCGAAGACCAGGTTACCTGAGGGAAACACCATATATTTT. Its translation: CAISESKTRLPEGNTIYF.

The rearrangement links TRBV7-2 to TRBJ1-6; unclear D gene. The CDR3 extends over 14 amino acids. Deletions cut 1 base from V and 6 bases from J, with 7 bases between. Per the germline V gene, CDR1 is SGHTA and CDR2 is FQGNSA. CDR3 region: CASSLVGSNSPLHF. CDR3 coding DNA: TGTGCCAGCAGCTTAGTTGGGAGTAATTCACCCCTCCACTTT.

This clone has only a few counts. In DNA form, the CDR3 reads TGCGCCAGCAGCTTGGCACAGGGTTTTGGTACTGAAGCTTTCTTT. It yields the protein CASSLAQGFGTEAFF. This chain joins TRBV5-1 and TRBJ1-1; maybe TRBD1 (6 bases). From germline, CDR1 is SGHRS and CDR2 YFSETQ. The CDR3 is 15 amino acids. Trimming stripped 0 bases from V and 5 bases from J, with 14 bases between.

This chain uses TRBV13 with TRBJ2-5, with 8 bases fitting TRBD2. V shed 5 bases, J shed 13 bases, and the junction held 6 bases outside the gene matches. This CDR3 spans 11 amino acids. The germline V gene encodes CDR1 PRHDT and CDR2 FYEKMQ (reference sequence). The CDR3 DNA sequence: TGTGCCAGCAGCCGGGGCGGGAGGCCGTACTTC. This gives the protein CASSRGGRPYF.

This clone was picked up a small number of times. For the CDR3, the DNA is TGCAGTGTCCCCCGAGGAGATACGCAGTATTTT. Translating it yields CSVPRGDTQYF. The chain carries TRBV20-1 and TRBJ2-3; D remains ambiguous. The length of the CDR3 is 11 residues. Germline V gene data show CDR1 as DFQATT and CDR2 as SNEGSKA (reference sequence). The germline V and J ends were trimmed by 7 bases and 5 bases, with 10 bases remaining between them.

V is TRBV29-1 and J is TRBJ2-3, with 14 bases that match TRBD2. The trim removed 3 bases at V and 2 bases at J, leaving 4 bases unmatched. Per germline, CDR1 SQVTM and CDR2 ANQGSEA. The CDR3 contains 16 residues. CDR3 nucleotides: TGCAGCGTTGATATGGGACTAGCGGGGGCCACAGATACGCAGTATTTT. This gives the protein CSVDMGLAGATDTQYF.

Only a few counts were recorded for this clone. Additional DNA sequences in this sample encode the identical CDR3. The CDR3 nucleotides are TGTGCCAGCAGCTTGGACCCAGGGGGCGGGAATTCACCCCTCCACTTT. Residues: CASSLDPGGGNSPLHF. This rearrangement joins TRBV5-5 to TRBJ1-6; 8 bases map to TRBD1. V lost 0 bases to trimming and J lost 7 bases; unmatched junction nucleotides: 6. The CDR3 totals 16 residues. Germline V gene sequence: CDR1 SGHKS, CDR2 YYEKEE (reference sequence).

DNA for the CDR3: TGCGCCAGCACCAGGGGGCGCGGATCTAATTCCGAAGCTTTCTTT. Its translation is CASTRGRGSNSEAFF. The J gene is TRBJ1-1, the V gene TRBV5-1; 8 nucleotides match TRBD1. CDR1 and CDR2 from the germline V gene are SGHRS and YFSETQ. V dropped 6 bases and J dropped 8; count of bases not matched to a gene: 15. The CDR3 has 15 residues.

The table lists this clone with a few counts. The chain links TRBV6-5 to TRBJ1-1; the match to TRBD1 covers 10 bases. From germline, CDR1 is MNHEY and CDR2 SVGAGI. The CDR3 totals 14 residues. J was trimmed by 6 bases and V by 2 bases; bases with no gene match: 3. The CDR3 DNA is TGTGCCAGCAGTTACAGGACAGGGGGGCCTGAAGCTTTCTTT. Its protein product is CASSYRTGGPEAFF.

This clone was counted between two and nine times. CDR3 loop: CAWSFDRGQPQHF. CDR3 nucleotides: TGTGCCTGGAGTTTTGACAGGGGTCAGCCCCAGCATTTT. This rearrangement joins TRBV30 to TRBJ1-5, with 8 bases identical to TRBD1. Germline V gene sequence: CDR1 GTSNPN, CDR2 SVGIG (reference sequence). This CDR3 has 13 amino acids. The trim removed 2 bases at V and 6 bases at J, leaving 3 bases unmatched.